This passage covers 20 T cell receptor beta chains from one sample sequenced in a study of CD8 T cells in Susac syndrome. After extraction with the RNeasy kit, about 0.5 to 1 ug of the RNA was reverse transcribed using random hexamers. A single record per CDR3 protein comes from TCRdb applying MiXCR to the immunoSEQ multiplex PCR reads. The table has 100,000 to 150,000 distinct CDR3 sequences, about 95% seen once; the top ten hold more than 0.095%. The sample taken for sequencing was CD4+ T cells from PBMCs. The source is a human donor in good health.

V and J are TRBV20-1 and TRBJ2-6; D is unresolved. Germline-derived CDR1 and CDR2 are DFQATT and SNEGSKA (reference sequence). V was cut by 1 base and J by 4 bases, with 8 bases left in between. The CDR3 runs to 14 residues. The CDR3 DNA reads as TGCAGTGCTAGAGTTAACAACGGGGCCAACGTCCTGACTTTC. As protein: CSARVNNGANVLTF.

The rearrangement links TRBV18 to TRBJ2-3; possibly TRBD2 for D (5 bases). The germline V gene encodes CDR1 KGHSH and CDR2 LQKENI. Between the trimmed V and J ends, which lost 2 bases and 7 bases, there was a span of 13 bases. This CDR3 comprises 14 residues. CDR3: CASSPVATTHTQYF. CDR3 DNA sequence: TGTGCCAGCTCACCAGTGGCGACTACCCATACGCAGTATTTT. Full variable domain (remainder filled in from reference TRBV18 and TRBJ2-3): NAGVMQNPRHLVRRRGQEARLRCSPMKGHSHVYWYRQLPEEGLKFMVYLQKENIIDESGMPKERFSAEFPKEGPSILRIQQVVRGDSAAYFCASSPVATTHTQYFGPGTRLTVL.

The rearrangement joins TRBV20-1 to TRBJ2-1, with D possibly being TRBD1 (5 bases). The germline CDR1 and CDR2 sequences are DFQATT and SNEGSKA (reference sequence). Trimming took off 2 bases at V and 8 bases at J, with 13 bases between the two ends. This CDR3 has 13 amino acids. The CDR3: CSARLEWGDEQFF. CDR3 nucleotide sequence: TGCAGTGCTAGACTAGAATGGGGCGATGAGCAGTTCTTC.

V and J are TRBV7-8 and TRBJ2-2; TRBD2 might be the D (7 bases). Germline V gene lookup returns CDR1 SGHVS and CDR2 FQNEAQ. The CDR3 extends over 16 amino acids. The V and J ends lost 4 bases and 6 bases respectively, with 18 bases between them. The CDR3 region is CASSSRGASSPGELFF. In DNA form, the CDR3 reads TGTGCCAGCAGCTCTCGGGGGGCGTCGTCTCCCGGGGAGCTGTTTTTT.

This chain's CDR3 is CASSSLAGVGGGEQYF. DNA of the CDR3: TGTGCCAGCAGTTCCCTGGCGGGAGTCGGAGGTGGAGAGCAGTACTTC. The chain carries TRBV28 and TRBJ2-7; 7 nucleotides align to TRBD2. Per germline, CDR1 MDHEN and CDR2 SYDVKM. V shed 4 bases and J 7 bases; nucleotides not matched to a gene: 16. The CDR3 totals 16 residues.

J is TRBJ2-2 and V is TRBV6-5, with 8 bases matching TRBD1. With V trimmed by 6 bases and J by 1 base, 4 bases remained unmatched. The germline gives CDR1 MNHEY, CDR2 SVGAGI. This CDR3 is 15 amino acids long. The CDR3: CASRPDRGNTGELFF. DNA of the CDR3: TGTGCCAGCAGACCTGACAGGGGGAACACCGGGGAGCTGTTTTTT.

The V gene is TRBV20-1, the J gene TRBJ2-1; D is undetermined. Trimming cost V 3 bases and J 0 bases, with 9 bases left between them. The CDR3 is 14 amino acids. CDR1 DFQATT and CDR2 SNEGSKA come from the germline V gene (reference sequence). The CDR3 here is CSASIRSSYNEQFF. DNA of the CDR3: TGCAGTGCTAGTATCCGTAGCTCCTACAATGAGCAGTTCTTC.

The chain couples TRBV29-1 to TRBJ1-1, with D uncertain. Germline CDR1 is SQVTM and CDR2 is ANQGSEA. The V end lost 2 bases, the J end lost 8 bases, and 6 bases lay between the germline ends. CDR3 length equals 10 residues. The CDR3 bases are TGCAGCGTTGAACACCGAGAAGCTTTCTTT. Translating gives CSVEHREAFF.

V is TRBV14 and J is TRBJ2-3; the D gene could be TRBD1 or TRBD2 (5 bases each). The CDR3 has 12 residues. The germline V gene encodes CDR1 SGHDN and CDR2 FVKESK. Trimming stripped 4 bases from V and 9 bases from J, with 11 bases between. The CDR3 region has the DNA TGTGCCAGCAGCCCCGGGGCTACAACGCAGTATTTT. Amino acid sequence: CASSPGATTQYF.

The chain uses TRBV5-1 and TRBJ2-5; 13 nucleotides match TRBD2. Per the germline V gene, CDR1 is SGHRS and CDR2 is YFSETQ. After removal of 1 base from V and 5 bases from J, the junction contained 2 bases not matched to a gene. This CDR3 spans 15 amino acids. CDR3 bases: TGCGCCAGCAGCTTGAAACTAGCGGGAGGGGAGACCCAGTACTTC. It encodes CASSLKLAGGETQYF.

This chain connects TRBV7-2 to TRBJ2-3, with D possibly being TRBD1 (6 bases). CDR3 length: 15 residues. The ends were cut back, 3 bases at V and 0 bases at J, with 10 bases in the middle. Germline V gene sequence: CDR1 SGHTA, CDR2 FQGNSA. CDR3 loop: CASSFRGPSTDTQYF. The CDR3 bases are TGTGCCAGCAGCTTCAGGGGCCCCAGCACAGATACGCAGTATTTT.

This sequence joins TRBV2 and TRBJ2-3; D is tentatively TRBD1 or TRBD2 (6 bases each). The length of the CDR3 is 14 residues. Trimming stripped 10 bases from V and 4 bases from J, with 18 bases between. Germline V gene data show CDR1 as SNHLY and CDR2 as FYNNEI. CDR3 in amino acids: CATKGIGGADTQYF. CDR3 bases: TGTGCCACCAAAGGGATCGGGGGCGCAGATACGCAGTATTTT.

This chain links TRBV19 with TRBJ2-5; the D is unclear. V lost 3 bases and J lost 2, with 10 bases in between. CDR3 length: 14 amino acids. Germline CDR1 and CDR2: LNHDA and SQIVND (reference sequence). The CDR3 sequence: CASSIFGLQETQYF. The CDR3, as DNA: TGTGCCAGTAGTATCTTTGGGCTGCAAGAGACCCAGTACTTC.

Of note for this clonotype: The junction differs from germline at one of its ends, possibly a read error. The chain carries TRBV6-5 and TRBJ2-2; 12 bases match TRBD2. CDR1 is MNHEY, CDR2 SVGAGI, per germline. The length of the CDR3 is 17 residues. In DNA form, the CDR3 reads TGTGCCAGCAGTTACTCGAGGACTAGCGGGAACACCGGGGAGCGGTTTTTT. Amino acid sequence: CASSYSRTSGNTGERFF.

The rearrangement joins TRBV29-1 to TRBJ2-7; D gene ambiguous. The V and J ends lost 4 bases and 4 bases respectively, with 14 bases between them. The CDR3 sequence is 13 residues long. Per the germline V gene, CDR1 is SQVTM and CDR2 is ANQGSEA. CDR3 sequence (DNA): TGCAGCGTTGGGTTTGGGGAAGGATACGAGCAGTACTTC. Amino acid sequence: CSVGFGEGYEQYF.

V usage is TRBV19 and J usage is TRBJ2-7; D remains ambiguous. The CDR3 is 13 residues long. Between the trimmed V and J ends, which lost 3 bases and 3 bases, there was a span of 9 bases. Looked up from germline, CDR1 is LNHDA and CDR2 is SQIVND (reference sequence). CDR3 sequence (DNA): TGTGCCAGTAGTATTGGGCGATACTACGAGCAGTACTTC. As protein: CASSIGRYYEQYF.

This clonotype has only one observation. The rearrangement uses TRBV24-1 and TRBJ2-2; 7 positions match TRBD2. This CDR3 contains 16 residues. J lost 6 bases, V lost 8 bases, and 14 bases had no gene match. The V gene's germline CDR1 is KGHDR and CDR2 SFDVKD. CDR3 sequence reads: CATTQGGGPLAGELFF. Here the CDR3 DNA reads TGTGCCACCACCCAAGGCGGGGGTCCCTTAGCCGGGGAGCTGTTTTTT.

The chain uses TRBV5-1 and TRBJ1-5; D not resolved. The V end was cut by 0 bases, the J end by 2 bases, with 9 bases between. The CDR3 contains 15 residues. Per germline, CDR1 SGHRS and CDR2 YFSETQ. The CDR3 loop reads CASSLDPTGNQPQHF. The CDR3 nucleotides are TGCGCCAGCAGCTTGGACCCAACAGGCAATCAGCCCCAGCATTTT. The full variable domain, in which reference TRBV5-1 and TRBJ1-5 provide the parts outside the CDR3, is KAGVTQTPRYLIKTRGQQVTLSCSPISGHRSVSWYQQTPGQGLQFLFEYFSETQRNKGNFPGRFSGRQFSNSRSEMNVSTLELGDSALYLCASSLDPTGNQPQHFGDGTRLSIL.

This clonotype was counted once. The chain is built from TRBV5-1 and TRBJ2-3; 7 positions match TRBD1. V was clipped by 7 bases and J by 6 bases; unmatched bases: 11. This CDR3 contains 14 residues. Germline values: CDR1 SGHRS, CDR2 YFSETQ. CDR3 residues: CASRMGQSVDTQYF. The CDR3, as DNA: TGCGCCAGCCGTATGGGACAGTCAGTGGATACGCAGTATTTT. The variable domain in full, with the rest retrieved from reference TRBV5-1 and TRBJ2-3, is KAGVTQTPRYLIKTRGQQVTLSCSPISGHRSVSWYQQTPGQGLQFLFEYFSETQRNKGNFPGRFSGRQFSNSRSEMNVSTLELGDSALYLCASRMGQSVDTQYFGPGTRLTVL.

CDR3 nucleotides: TGCAGCGTAAAAAAACACGACAACCGACAGCCCGAGCAGTACTTC. It translates to CSVKKHDNRQPEQYF. The chain recombines TRBV29-1 with TRBJ2-7; a weak D match, TRBD1 (5 bases). This CDR3 has 15 residues. Deletions cut 6 bases from V and 6 bases from J, with 24 bases between. CDR1 and CDR2 (germline): SQVTM, ANQGSEA.